The 7 T cell receptor beta chains in this list originate from one sample, sequenced in a study of T cell responses to AZD1222 COVID-19 vaccine. Here immunoSEQ multiplex PCR was the method, and the copy in TCRdb shows in-frame clones only, minus some. Of fewer than 200,000 clones in the sample, 70% to 90% are singletons; the top ten hold more than 3.5%. The source was peripheral blood, collected 28 days after the second dose of the MenACWY control vaccine. Every receptor here comes from an adult who received the MenACWY meningococcal vaccine as a control.

The V gene is TRBV28, the J gene TRBJ2-4; D unclear. Germline-derived CDR1 and CDR2 are MDHEN and SYDVKM. The CDR3 spans 14 residues. With 2 bases removed from V and 9 bases from J, the gap between germline ends came to 14 bases. The CDR3 spells CASSLLSRRGIQYF. The CDR3 coding sequence is TGTGCCAGCAGTTTACTTAGTCGGCGAGGCATTCAGTACTTC.

This rearrangement joins TRBV2 to TRBJ1-1; D unresolved. The CDR3 length is 13 residues. Germline V gives CDR1 SNHLY, CDR2 FYNNEI. V lost 4 bases and J lost 0, with 6 bases in between. The CDR3 DNA reads TGTGCCAGCAGTGTGTTCGTGAACACTGAAGCTTTCTTT. This sequence encodes CASSVFVNTEAFF.

J is TRBJ1-4 and V is TRBV28; D ambiguous. Per the germline V gene, CDR1 is MDHEN and CDR2 is SYDVKM. Trimming removed 2 bases at V and 8 bases at J, with 12 bases between. This CDR3 comprises 14 residues. CDR3 sequence (DNA): TGTGCCAGCAGTTTACTGGGGATAGGGGAAAAACTGTTTTTT. This translates into CASSLLGIGEKLFF. The entire variable domain, with the rest obtained from reference TRBV28 and TRBJ1-4, is as follows: DVKVTQSSRYLVKRTGEKVFLECVQDMDHENMFWYRQDPGLGLRLIYFSYDVKMKEKGDIPEGYSVSREKKERFSLILESASTNQTSMYLCASSLLGIGEKLFFGSGTQLSVL.

This chain links TRBV18 with TRBJ2-5; 11 positions match TRBD2. Germline CDR1 is KGHSH and CDR2 is LQKENI. The CDR3 length is 16 residues. The V and J ends lost 1 base and 3 bases, in that order; junction bases with no gene match: 4. The CDR3 nucleotides are TGTGCCAGCTCACCACTCCTTAGCGGGAGGGAAGAGACCCAGTACTTC. Translating it yields CASSPLLSGREETQYF.

The chain combines TRBV28 with TRBJ2-7; 12 positions agree with TRBD2. This CDR3 is built from 19 residues. The V gene's germline CDR1 is MDHEN and CDR2 SYDVKM. Trimming removed 1 base from V and 4 bases from J; junction bases left unmatched: 14. CDR3 in DNA: TGTGCCAGCAGTTTATCGCCCCCCAGACTAGCGGGAGTCGAGTACGAGCAGTACTTC. Translated: CASSLSPPRLAGVEYEQYF. The full variable domain, in which reference TRBV28 and TRBJ2-7 provide the parts outside the CDR3, is DVKVTQSSRYLVKRTGEKVFLECVQDMDHENMFWYRQDPGLGLRLIYFSYDVKMKEKGDIPEGYSVSREKKERFSLILESASTNQTSMYLCASSLSPPRLAGVEYEQYFGPGTRLTVT.

In its sample, this clone was seen once. The chain is built from TRBV4-3 and TRBJ1-5; D ambiguous. This CDR3 comprises 15 residues. From germline, CDR1 is LGHNA and CDR2 YSLEER. The V end was cut by 0 bases, the J end by 9 bases, with 15 bases between. Here the CDR3 reads CASSQDVASGRPQHF. The CDR3, as DNA: TGCGCCAGCAGCCAAGATGTAGCCTCCGGGAGGCCCCAGCATTTT.

In this sample, this clone turned up once. The rearrangement links TRBV6-5 to TRBJ2-7, with 7 bases that match TRBD2. Unmatched junction bases numbered 3, after V lost 8 bases and J lost 2 bases. Germline V lookup: CDR1 MNHEY, CDR2 SVGAGI. CDR3 size: 12 residues. CDR3 amino acids: CASGTTTYEQYF. CDR3 in DNA: TGTGCCAGCGGGACTACTACCTACGAGCAGTACTTC.